These 10 T cell receptor beta chains were sequenced from one sample in a study of radiation and T cells in renal cell carcinoma. The time point here: baseline pretreatment blood. Treatment specified: 15 Gy SBRT to primary tumor, nephrectomy 4 weeks later. Here immunoSEQ multiplex PCR was the method, and the copy in TCRdb shows in-frame clones only, minus some. The repertoire includes approximately 22,000 clones, about 80% of them detected once, and roughly 40% sits in the top ten. Specimen: blood, collected from a patient whose treatment included radiotherapy and nephrectomy. These receptors were taken from a man aged 55-75 years with renal cell carcinoma.

The CDR3 nucleotides are TGTGCCAGCAGCTCCGCCAACCCGGGACTAGCGAGCTCCTACGAGCAGTACTTC. Amino acids: CASSSANPGLASSYEQYF. The chain employs TRBV7-6 and TRBJ2-7, with 10 bases lining up with TRBD2. Germline lookup yields CDR1 SGHVS and CDR2 FNYEAQ. V was pared by 4 bases and J by 0 bases, with 12 bases of the junction left unmatched. CDR3 length: 18 residues.

The rearrangement uses TRBV9 and TRBJ1-6; D is perhaps TRBD1 (5 bases). V was pared by 7 bases and J by 10 bases, with 15 bases between. Germline assignment: CDR1 SGDLS and CDR2 YYNGEE. This CDR3 has 13 residues. CDR3 sequence reads: CASGQGLGSPLHF. CDR3 bases: TGTGCCAGCGGGCAGGGTTTGGGGTCACCCCTCCACTTT.

The rearrangement links TRBV19 to TRBJ2-1; TRBD2 matches at 10 bases. CDR1 is LNHDA, CDR2 SQIVND, per germline (reference sequence). This CDR3 is 17 amino acids long. With 1 base clipped from V and 3 bases from J, the junction kept 6 bases outside the gene matches. CDR3 in amino acids: CASSIVIAGGDYNEQFF. The CDR3 DNA reads TGTGCCAGTAGTATAGTAATAGCGGGAGGAGACTACAATGAGCAGTTCTTC.

This rearrangement joins TRBV25-1 to TRBJ1-1; the match to TRBD1 covers 9 bases. The V gene end was trimmed by 4 bases and the J gene end by 1 base; junction bases not matched to a gene: 4. The CDR3 is made up of 15 amino acids. Germline CDR1 is MGHDK and CDR2 is SYGVNS. The chain's CDR3 is CASSAGTGRNTEAFF. CDR3 sequence (DNA): TGTGCCAGCAGTGCGGGGACAGGGAGGAACACTGAAGCTTTCTTT.

This chain uses TRBV7-9 with TRBJ1-2, with no clear D. The germline V gene has CDR1 SEHNR and CDR2 FQNEAQ (reference sequence). CDR3 length: 12 residues. The ends were cut back, 4 bases at V and 8 bases at J, with 11 bases in the middle. CDR3 protein: CASSYDAGGYTF. CDR3 DNA: TGTGCCAGCAGCTACGACGCGGGAGGCTACACCTTC.

The count of this clone is one. The rearrangement joins TRBV10-3 to TRBJ1-2; 7 bases match TRBD1. The germline gives CDR1 ENHRY, CDR2 SYGVKD. The CDR3 is 15 amino acids. Germline trimming cut 5 bases from V and 7 bases from J; bases unmatched to any gene: 13. CDR3: CAISLSNTGDRGYTF. The CDR3 DNA follows: TGTGCCATCAGTCTCTCCAACACAGGGGATCGTGGCTACACCTTC.

The chain recombines TRBV5-1 with TRBJ2-3; D ambiguous. The CDR3 totals 15 residues. V dropped 1 base and J dropped 2 bases, with 11 bases sitting between them. Germline V gene lookup returns CDR1 SGHRS and CDR2 YFSETQ. The CDR3, as DNA: TGCGCCAGCAGCTTGATTTCCGGGCACACAGATACGCAGTATTTT. Protein: CASSLISGHTDTQYF.

The chain carries TRBV29-1 and TRBJ1-5; 8 positions agree with TRBD1. The CDR3 has 15 amino acids. Germline V gene data show CDR1 as SQVTM and CDR2 as ANQGSEA. With V trimmed by 6 bases and J by 2 bases, 9 bases remained unmatched. The CDR3 bases are TGCAGCGTATCCACAGGGGGGGCCGGCAATCAGCCCCAGCATTTT. Translation gives CSVSTGGAGNQPQHF. The variable domain in full, completed from reference TRBV29-1 and TRBJ1-5, reads SAVISQKPSRDICQRGTSLTIQCQVDSQVTMMFWYRQQPGQSLTLIATANQGSEATYESGFVIDKFPISRPNLTFSTLTVSNMSPEDSSIYLCSVSTGGAGNQPQHFGDGTRLSIL.

This clone was recorded a few times. The chain uses TRBV15 and TRBJ1-4; D might be TRBD1 (5 bases). V was trimmed by 1 base and J by 9 bases, leaving 12 bases between them. From germline, CDR1 is LNHNV and CDR2 YYDKDF (reference sequence). The CDR3 runs 14 residues. The CDR3 DNA sequence: TGTGCCACCAGCAGAGTGGGGCGAACGAAAAAACTGTTTTTT. Protein product: CATSRVGRTKKLFF.

The chain joins TRBV5-4 to TRBJ2-5; 7 positions agree with TRBD2. The V and J ends lost 4 bases and 4 bases, in that order; junction bases with no gene match: 7. Germline loops: CDR1 SGHNT, CDR2 YYREEE (reference sequence). The CDR3 sequence is 14 residues long. CDR3 protein: CASSPRRTRETQYF. The CDR3 region has the DNA TGTGCCAGCAGCCCAAGGAGGACTAGAGAGACCCAGTACTTC.